This T cell receptor (beta chain) was observed in a study of T cell repertoires in cytomegalovirus infection. Of note for this clonotype: As yet, its antigen is unknown.

From the reads, TCRdb called clonotypes with MiXCR, one entry per CDR3 protein. The data show 700,000 to 950,000 distinct CDR3 sequences, with 30% to 35% seen just once and 9.5% to 15% held by the top ten. Findings and limits, study-wide: HLA-C-restricted CMV-specific TCR beta clonotypes prevailed in the ex vivo response.

The CDR3 runs to 19 residues. V lost 4 bases and J lost 3, with 24 bases in between. Germline V gene data show CDR1 as SGHAT and CDR2 as FQNNGV. The sequence derives from a human donor in good health (CMV status not recorded). Some clones in this sample may be carry-over from other donors' samples. The starting material was cultured CD8+ T cells from PBMCs, obtained from culture after CMV antigen stimulation. The rearrangement links TRBV11-2 to TRBJ2-2, with D hard to call. The CDR3 loop reads CASSYSYDLPLKHTGELFF. In nucleotides, the CDR3 is TGTGCCAGCAGCTATTCCTATGACCTGCCCCTCAAACACACCGGGGAGCTGTTTTTT.